What follows is one T cell receptor (beta chain) and its context. Its antigen is currently not known. No base qualities exist here, and no much larger clone lies one base off it. CD8 naive samples were obtained by positive selection for CCR7 among CD45RO-negative cells, yielding a CD45RA+CCR7+ population from which TemRA cells were excluded. Healthy HIV-negative adults with no recently reported acute infections or vaccinations were included as donors. Every donor was a Caucasian adult living in Nashville, Tennessee, USA. Blood was collected by leukapheresis, and PBMCs were isolated by Ficoll-Histopaque density gradient centrifugation and then cryopreserved in liquid nitrogen vapor phase. Purity and quantity of every magnetically sorted T cell population were checked by analytical flow cytometry. From each sorted fraction, genomic DNA was isolated and quantified by UV absorbance on a Nanodrop 2000c.

These data come from a study of shared clonotypes between healthy human individuals (dated by TCRdb to 2018 to 2020). General notes on the study: A couple of women and three men aged 18 to 49 years were included in the cohort. For each donor, CD4 naive and CD4 memory were each run on three plates, CD8 naive on two plates, and CD8 memory on one plate. To estimate repertoire size and how much clonotype sharing occurs between individuals, the study deeply sequenced the blood TCR repertoires of five or six healthy adults. To increase sequencing depth and limit assay-specific biases, different laboratories used diverse techniques to prepare libraries and sequence TCR repertoires. Between about 0.9 and 10 billion PBMCs per donor were obtained by leukapheresis.

Using the deep immunoSEQ assay, multiplex PCR amplified TCR CDR3 regions from genomic DNA. For each cell subset, the extracted genomic DNA was distributed evenly across all wells of several immunoSEQ 96-well plates, and each plate served as one replicate. For sorted subsets, approximately 210 ng genomic DNA, equal to 30,000 to 35,000 T cell genomes, was loaded into each replicate PCR. Purified libraries were quantified with a Qubit 3.0 fluorometer, sized on a Bioanalyzer 2100, and re-quantified with the KAPA Library Quantification kit. A separate single-read 150-cycle Illumina NextSeq 550 flow cell was used to sequence each immunoSEQ 96-well plate. On the study's bioinformatics: Because only junctional sequences without quality scores were contained in the immunoSEQ output, filtering matching that applied to full-length reads could not be performed. Sequences were annotated with PyIR, a Python wrapper for IgBLAST v1.9, and V/J genes and CDR3 were assigned using IMGT germline references. Reads with weak V/J assignments (E-value above 1e-6), missing CDR3, stop codons, out-of-frame junctions, or ambiguous translated residues were removed. V3J clonotypes were defined by identical inferred V gene, J gene, and CDR3 amino acid sequence. The percentage overlap between two repertoires was calculated by dividing the number of shared unique clonotypes by the size of the smaller repertoire. Repertoire richness was assessed with RTK rarefaction, the Chao1 estimator, and Recon v2.1 estimates of unobserved clonotypes. OLGA was used to compute generation probabilities for all TCRbeta clonotypes that the gDNA method yielded from several donors. Not all clones reach the TCRdb copy of this immuneACCESS table, which keeps in-frame sequences only. Checked studies attribute under half of the gap to unresolved V genes and leave the rest unexplained. V, J and clone size are those of that table, while D and trimming were read from the DNA. The sample data list about 2.1 million clones, and 90% to 95% of these were observed just once. Together, the top ten hold less than 2% of the sample.

Study-level results and caveats: Because the study included only a small number of donors, the genetic and exposure-history diversity represented was limited. Based on pairwise subsampling, the degree of clonotype sharing among donors was expected to be affected by sequencing depth. Across a few donors, about 5% of naive CD4, 3.5% of naive CD8, roughly 2.3% of memory CD4, and over 0.35% of memory CD8 clonotypes were shared. Estimated clonotype richness was generally larger for naive than for memory subsets. Even with the large sequencing depth, rarefaction of the sorted-subset datasets indicated that sequencing was incomplete. Sampling was limited to blood, and TCR repertoires in tissue likely differ from TCR repertoires in blood. Compared with non-shared clonotypes, the clonotypes found in all four sorted-subset donors had higher generation probabilities.

The sample comprised naive CD8+ T cells from PBMCs. Read against the paper, the sample's cell subset or site label means: CD45RA+CCR7+. The source is a man younger than 30 in good health. Some clones in this sample may be carry-over from other donors' samples.

At the DNA level, the sequence is TGTGCCAGCAGCCCTCGACAGCCAAAGAACAATGAGCAGTTCTTC. Its protein reads: CASSPRQPKNNEQFF. Rearrangement joined TRBV7-9 to TRBJ2-1; D gene: possibly TRBD1, on 5 matching bases. The CDR1 and CDR2 encoded by the germline V gene (reference sequence) are SEHNR and FQNEAQ. Reading from cysteine to phenylalanine, the CDR3 counts 15 amino acids. Only CDR3 DNA remains: 45 bases, in frame from the first base. V drops 5 bases and J drops 5 bases, leaving 16 bases in between. With the portions outside the CDR3 filled from the reference TRBV7-9 and TRBJ2-1 genes, the complete variable region becomes DTGVSQNPRHKITKRGQNVTFRCDPISEHNRLYWYRQTLGQGPEFLTYFQNEAQLEKSRLLSDRFSAERPKGSFSTLEIQRTEQGDSAMYLCASSPRQPKNNEQFFGPGTRLTVL.